The 5 T cell receptor beta chains reported below all come from one sample, sequenced in a study of T cell repertoires in cytomegalovirus infection. TCRdb redid the calling of the reads with MiXCR, one entry per CDR3 protein. There are about 230,000 distinct CDR3 sequences in the sample; approximately 22% occur only once, and 15% to 20% lies in the top ten. Sequencing input: CD8+ T cells from PBMCs. These receptors were taken from a human donor in good health (CMV status not recorded). Some clones in this sample may be carry-over from other donors' samples.

In its sample, this clonotype was seen a few times. The rearrangement links TRBV6-5 to TRBJ2-1; TRBD2 matches at 9 bases. J gave up 6 bases and V 6 bases, and 6 bases lay outside the gene matches. Germline V gene data show CDR1 as MNHEY and CDR2 as SVGAGI. CDR3 length: 14 residues. The CDR3 DNA reads TGTGCCAGCAGGGCGAGCGGGGGGCCCAATGAGCAGTTCTTC. It yields the protein CASRASGGPNEQFF.

The rearrangement joins TRBV27 to TRBJ1-6; D remains unclear. This CDR3 comprises 12 residues. CDR1 is MNHEY, CDR2 SMNVEV, per germline (reference sequence). Trimming removed 2 bases from V and 10 bases from J, with 6 bases in between. The CDR3 loop is CASSLGESPLHF. Here the CDR3 DNA reads TGTGCCAGCAGTTTAGGGGAATCACCCCTCCACTTT.

This clonotype was observed a handful of times. The chain employs TRBV5-5 and TRBJ2-1; D uncertain. V was clipped by 2 bases and J by 10 bases, with 13 bases between them. This CDR3 is built from 13 residues. CDR1 SGHKS and CDR2 YYEKEE come from the germline V gene (reference sequence). The CDR3 DNA sequence: TGTGCCAGCAGCTTCACCGCCCCCCTGGAGCAGTTCTTC. Translated, it gives CASSFTAPLEQFF.

This chain links TRBV12-3 or TRBV12-4 with TRBJ2-7; tentatively, D is TRBD1 (6 bases). The CDR3 is made up of 14 amino acids. V gave up 6 bases and J gave up 3 bases, with 15 bases separating them. CDR3 sequence: CASSPQGMGYEQYF. The CDR3 region has the DNA TGTGCCAGCAGCCCCCAGGGGATGGGCTACGAGCAGTACTTC.

V usage is TRBV7-9 and J usage is TRBJ2-3; 9 bases match TRBD1. This CDR3 has 16 residues. CDR1 and CDR2 from the germline V gene are SEHNR and FQNEAQ (reference sequence). Trimming removed 5 bases from V and 6 bases from J; junction bases left unmatched: 12. CDR3 region: CASSPSPGTGFDTQYF. The CDR3 DNA sequence: TGTGCCAGCAGCCCCAGTCCCGGGACAGGGTTCGATACGCAGTATTTT.